What follows are 14 T cell receptor beta chains derived from one specimen sequenced in a study of vaccination effects on CD4 cells after COVID-19. Isolation of CD4+ T cells took place after about 10 days of culture. Two doses of either BNT162b2 or mRNA-1273 were given to each participant. For these TCRs, the target antigens are not known. Method: immunoSEQ multiplex PCR; TCRdb's copy keeps in-frame clones and lacks some. Here the sample spans just under 75,000 clones, 73% being singletons. The starting material was CD4+ T cells from PBMCs cultured without peptide, obtained after COVID-19 vaccination. These receptors were collected from a human donor who received a COVID-19 vaccine.

V and J are TRBV6-2 or TRBV6-3 and TRBJ2-2; D perhaps matches TRBD1 (6 bases). Germline V gene data show CDR1 as MNHEY and CDR2 as SVGEGT. The CDR3 is 16 residues long. Trimming took off 2 bases at V and 3 bases at J, with 13 bases between the two ends. CDR3 DNA sequence: TGTGCCAGCAGTTACGGGTTGGGACAAGACACCGGGGAGCTGTTTTTT. Encoded protein: CASSYGLGQDTGELFF.

The chain is built from TRBV10-3 and TRBJ2-5, with 13 bases identical to TRBD2. With 5 bases clipped from V and 4 bases from J, the junction kept 4 bases outside the gene matches. There are 15 residues in the CDR3. CDR1 is ENHRY, CDR2 SYGVKD, per germline. The CDR3 DNA sequence: TGTGCCATCAGTCTCACTAGCGGGGGGGCAGAGACCCAGTACTTC. Its translation: CAISLTSGGAETQYF.

J is TRBJ1-6 and V is TRBV19; 9 bases agree with TRBD1. This CDR3 contains 15 residues. Losses at the gene ends were 9 bases for V and 11 bases for J; bases not matched to a gene: 14. CDR1 is LNHDA and CDR2 is SQIVND in the germline V gene (reference sequence). The CDR3 loop is CARLGTGPSSAPLHF. The CDR3 DNA reads TGTGCCAGATTAGGGACAGGGCCGTCAAGTGCACCCCTCCACTTT.

The rearrangement links TRBV6-5 to TRBJ1-6, with a tentative D call TRBD1 (6 bases). The V end was cut by 2 bases, the J end by 11 bases, with 13 bases between. CDR1 is MNHEY and CDR2 is SVGAGI in the germline V gene. The CDR3 is made up of 14 amino acids. The CDR3 sequence: CASSYAGGWAPLHF. CDR3 nucleotides: TGTGCCAGCAGTTACGCCGGGGGCTGGGCACCCCTCCACTTT.

The gene calls are TRBV28 and TRBJ2-7; 9 bases agree with TRBD1. Germline CDR1 reads MDHEN; CDR2 reads SYDVKM. With 6 bases clipped from V and 2 bases from J, the junction kept 5 bases outside the gene matches. This CDR3 comprises 14 residues. CDR3 sequence: CASRKGTGTYEQYV. For the CDR3, the DNA is TGTGCCAGCAGAAAAGGGACAGGGACCTACGAGCAGTACGTC.

This clone showed up just a few times. The rearrangement uses TRBV5-1 and TRBJ1-3; D may be TRBD1 (6 bases). CDR1 is SGHRS and CDR2 is YFSETQ in the germline V gene. This CDR3 is built from 17 residues. Trimming left V 4 bases short and J 0 bases short, with 17 bases between. CDR3 amino acids: CASSEGHSLNSGNTIYF. Here the CDR3 DNA reads TGCGCCAGCAGCGAGGGACATTCCTTAAACTCTGGAAACACCATATATTTT.

The chain employs TRBV5-1 and TRBJ2-7, with D possibly called TRBD1 or TRBD2 (5 bases each). The germline gives CDR1 SGHRS, CDR2 YFSETQ. This CDR3 region has 15 residues. The V gene lost 4 bases and the J gene lost 2 bases, with 16 bases spanning the gap. CDR3 region: CASSGRDGTAYEQYV. The CDR3 DNA sequence: TGCGCCAGCAGCGGAAGGGACGGAACAGCCTACGAGCAGTACGTC.

V and J are TRBV12-3 or TRBV12-4 and TRBJ1-6; D not certain. There are 13 residues in the CDR3. V lost 2 bases and J lost 9, with 8 bases in between. CDR3 loop: CASSLSGVSPLHF. The CDR3 bases are TGTGCCAGCAGTTTATCCGGGGTTTCACCCCTCCACTTT.

This clone was counted only a few times. The chain recombines TRBV7-8 with TRBJ1-5; 7 nucleotides agree with TRBD1. CDR3 size: 14 residues. Germline CDR1 SGHVS, CDR2 FQNEAQ. Losses at the gene ends were 4 bases for V and 10 bases for J; bases not matched to a gene: 10. For the CDR3, the DNA is TGTGCCAGCAGCTCCGGGCAGGGGGGTCGTCCCCAGCATTTT. As protein: CASSSGQGGRPQHF.

The chain is built from TRBV6-5 and TRBJ1-2, with a weak D call TRBD1 (6 bases). The CDR3 extends over 13 amino acids. V was pared by 6 bases and J by 8 bases, with 16 bases between. Germline V gene lookup returns CDR1 MNHEY and CDR2 SVGAGI. The CDR3 sequence is CASRDRTVSGYTF. The CDR3 DNA follows: TGTGCCAGCAGGGATAGGACAGTATCAGGCTACACCTTC.

This clone was observed once. V is TRBV29-1 and J is TRBJ2-1; 12 bases align to TRBD1. CDR1 and CDR2 (germline): SQVTM, ANQGSEA. V shed 7 bases and J 12 bases; nucleotides not matched to a gene: 13. The CDR3 length is 14 residues. The CDR3 here is CSAAGTGGKVWQFF. CDR3 DNA: TGCAGCGCCGCTGGGACAGGGGGCAAGGTGTGGCAGTTCTTC.

The chain couples TRBV15 to TRBJ1-2, with 9 bases matching TRBD1. Germline trimming cut 4 bases from V and 5 bases from J; bases unmatched to any gene: 5. The CDR3 length is 14 residues. Germline CDR1 LNHNV, CDR2 YYDKDF (reference sequence). The CDR3 bases are TGTGCCACCAGCAAACCCGGGACAGGGTATGGCTACACCTTC. Translation gives CATSKPGTGYGYTF. The complete variable domain, with remaining parts taken from reference TRBV15 and TRBJ1-2, reads DAMVIQNPRYQVTQFGKPVTLSCSQTLNHNVMYWYQQKSSQAPKLLFHYYDKDFNNEADTPDNFQSRRPNTSFCFLDIRSPGLGDTAMYLCATSKPGTGYGYTFGSGTRLTVV.

V and J are TRBV6-6 and TRBJ2-4; D gene unclear. This CDR3 spans 16 amino acids. V was cut by 2 bases and J by 0 bases, with 11 bases left in between. Germline V gene lookup returns CDR1 MNHNY and CDR2 SVGAGI (reference sequence). The CDR3 reads CASSYNSFRAKNIQYF. Here the CDR3 DNA reads TGTGCCAGCAGTTACAATTCCTTTAGAGCCAAAAACATTCAGTACTTC.

The J gene is TRBJ1-2, the V gene TRBV27; TRBD1 is a possible D gene (5 bases). This CDR3 spans 13 amino acids. V was trimmed by 2 bases and J by 5 bases, leaving 9 bases between them. Germline V gene data show CDR1 as MNHEY and CDR2 as SMNVEV (reference sequence). Here the CDR3 reads CASSLTGTYGYTF. For the CDR3, the DNA is TGTGCCAGCAGTTTAACTGGGACTTATGGCTACACCTTC.